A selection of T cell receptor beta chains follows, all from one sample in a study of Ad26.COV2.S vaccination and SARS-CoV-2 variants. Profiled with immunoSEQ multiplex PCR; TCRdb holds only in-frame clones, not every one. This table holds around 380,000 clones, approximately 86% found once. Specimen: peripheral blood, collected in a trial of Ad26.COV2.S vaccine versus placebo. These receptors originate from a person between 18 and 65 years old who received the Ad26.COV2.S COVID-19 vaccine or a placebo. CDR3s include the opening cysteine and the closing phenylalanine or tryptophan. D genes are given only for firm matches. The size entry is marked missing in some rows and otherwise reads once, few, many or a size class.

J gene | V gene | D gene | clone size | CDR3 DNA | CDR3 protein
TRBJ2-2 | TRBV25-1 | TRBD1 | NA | TGTGCCAGCAGTGACTACGTACAGGGGTCTTACACCGGGGAGCTGTTTTTT | CASSDYVQGSYTGELFF
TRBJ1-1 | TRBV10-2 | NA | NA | TGCGCCAGCAGTGATCAGGGTCGGACTGAAGCTTTCTTT | CASSDQGRTEAFF
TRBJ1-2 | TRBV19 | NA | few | TGTGCCAGTAGTAACCCAGGGATGATATACGGGAACTATGGCTACACCTTC | CASSNPGMIYGNYGYTF
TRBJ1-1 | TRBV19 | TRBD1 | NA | TGTGCCAGTCGGGGACAGGCCTTGAACACTGAAGCTTTCTTT | CASRGQALNTEAFF
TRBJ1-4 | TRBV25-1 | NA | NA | TGTGCCAGCAGTAGTTGGGGTTCAAGAACTAATGAAAAACTGTTTTTT | CASSSWGSRTNEKLFF
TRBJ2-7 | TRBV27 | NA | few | TGTGCCAGCAGTTACCGCGAGAGGGACTACGAGCAGTACTTC | CASSYRERDYEQYF
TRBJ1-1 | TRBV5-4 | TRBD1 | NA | TGTGCCAGCAGCTCGGGCGGGACAGCGAACACTGAAGCTTTCTTT | CASSSGGTANTEAFF
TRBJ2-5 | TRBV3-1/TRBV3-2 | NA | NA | TGTGCCAGCAGCCAGGGGGCCGGCGAGACCCAGTACTTC | CASSQGAGETQYF
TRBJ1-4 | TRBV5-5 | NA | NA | TGTGCCAGCAGCTCACCAAGTGGACATCTTAATGAAAAACTGTTTTTT | CASSSPSGHLNEKLFF
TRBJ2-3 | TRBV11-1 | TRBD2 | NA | TGTGCCAGCAGTCCAAGCGGGGGCACAGATACGCAGTATTTT | CASSPSGGTDTQYF
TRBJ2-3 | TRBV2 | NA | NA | TGTGCCAGCAGTTCCGACCCCCGGGTGCAGTATTTT | CASSSDPRVQYF
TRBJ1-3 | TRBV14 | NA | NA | TGTGCCAGCAGTCCACGGGGATCCTCTGGAAACACCATATATTTT | CASSPRGSSGNTIYF
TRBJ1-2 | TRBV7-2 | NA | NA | TGTGCCAGCAGCTTAGTGCCCTCGGGACACCTCTATGGCTACACCTTC | CASSLVPSGHLYGYTF
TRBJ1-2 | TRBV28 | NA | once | TGTGCCAGCAGTTCCGGGGGCTATGGCTACACCTTC | CASSSGGYGYTF
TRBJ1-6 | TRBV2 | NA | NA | TGTGCCAGCAGTGTTGCTAGGGATTCACCCCTCCACTTT | CASSVARDSPLHF
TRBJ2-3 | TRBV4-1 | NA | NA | TGCGCCAGCAGCCTCCGGACTTCTAGCACAGATACGCAGTATTTT | CASSLRTSSTDTQYF
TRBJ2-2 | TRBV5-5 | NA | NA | TGTGCCAGCAACCTCGACGGGGAGCTGTTTTTT | CASNLDGELFF
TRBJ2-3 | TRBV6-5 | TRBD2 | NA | TGTGCCAGCAGTCGGGGGGGTGGCACAGATACGCAGTATTTT | CASSRGGGTDTQYF
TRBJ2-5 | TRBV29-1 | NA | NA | TGCAGCGTTAGGGACCAAGGAGAGACCCAGTACTTC | CSVRDQGETQYF
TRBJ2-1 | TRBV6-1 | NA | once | TGTGCCAGCAGTGAAGATTCGATCAATGAGCAGTTCTTC | CASSEDSINEQFF
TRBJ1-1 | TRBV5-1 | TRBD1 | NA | TGCGCCAGCAGCTTATATCAGGGGGACACTGAAGCTTTCTTT | CASSLYQGDTEAFF
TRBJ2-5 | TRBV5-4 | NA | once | TGTGCCAGCAGCTTGCGACAAAGGGAAGAGACCCAGTACTTC | CASSLRQREETQYF
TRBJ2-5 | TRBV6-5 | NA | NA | TGTGCCAGCCTCGAGCCGCAAGGAGAGACCCAGTACTTC | CASLEPQGETQYF
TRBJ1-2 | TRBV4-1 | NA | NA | TGCGCCAGCAGCCAAGAAGCGTCAGTGTCTATTACTGGCTACACCTTC | CASSQEASVSITGYTF